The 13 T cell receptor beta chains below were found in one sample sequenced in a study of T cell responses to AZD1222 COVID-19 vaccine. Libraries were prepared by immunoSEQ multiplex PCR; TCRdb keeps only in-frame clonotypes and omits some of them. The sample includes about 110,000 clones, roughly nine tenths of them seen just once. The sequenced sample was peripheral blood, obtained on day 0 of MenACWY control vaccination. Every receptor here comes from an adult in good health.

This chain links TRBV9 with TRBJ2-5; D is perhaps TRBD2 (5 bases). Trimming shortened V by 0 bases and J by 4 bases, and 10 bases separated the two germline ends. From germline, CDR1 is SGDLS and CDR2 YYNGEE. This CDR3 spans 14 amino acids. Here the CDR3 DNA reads TGTGCCAGCAGCGTAGTCGGGAATGGAGAGACCCAGTACTTC. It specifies CASSVVGNGETQYF.

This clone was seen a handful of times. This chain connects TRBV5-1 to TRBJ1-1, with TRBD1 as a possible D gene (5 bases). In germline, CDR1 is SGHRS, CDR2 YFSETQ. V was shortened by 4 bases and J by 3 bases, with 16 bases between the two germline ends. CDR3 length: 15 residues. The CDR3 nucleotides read TGCGCCAGCAGCGGGGCCCCAATCGCGGACACTGAAGCTTTCTTT. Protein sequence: CASSGAPIADTEAFF.

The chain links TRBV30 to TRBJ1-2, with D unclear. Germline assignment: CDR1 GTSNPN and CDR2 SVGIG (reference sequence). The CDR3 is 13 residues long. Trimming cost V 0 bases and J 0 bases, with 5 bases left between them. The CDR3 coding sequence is TGTGCCTGGAGTGTACCCCCTAACTATGGCTACACCTTC. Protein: CAWSVPPNYGYTF.

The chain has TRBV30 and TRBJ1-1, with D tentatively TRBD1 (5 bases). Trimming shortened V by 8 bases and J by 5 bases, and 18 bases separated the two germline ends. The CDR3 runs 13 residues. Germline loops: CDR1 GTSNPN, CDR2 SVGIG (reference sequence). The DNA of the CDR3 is TGTGCCCGCCAAGTAAGCGGGGGGACTGAAGCTTTCTTT. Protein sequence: CARQVSGGTEAFF. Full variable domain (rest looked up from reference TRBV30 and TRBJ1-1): SQTIHQWPATLVQPVGSPLSLECTVEGTSNPNLYWYRQAAGRGLQLLFYSVGIGQISSEVPQNLSASRPQDRQFILSSKKLLLSDSGFYLCARQVSGGTEAFFGQGTRLTVV.

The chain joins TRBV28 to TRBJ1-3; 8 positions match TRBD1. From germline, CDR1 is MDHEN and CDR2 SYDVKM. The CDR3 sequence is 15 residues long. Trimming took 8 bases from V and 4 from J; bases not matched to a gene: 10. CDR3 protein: CASQTGGASGNTIYF. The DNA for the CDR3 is TGTGCCAGCCAAACAGGGGGAGCTTCGGGAAACACCATATATTTT.

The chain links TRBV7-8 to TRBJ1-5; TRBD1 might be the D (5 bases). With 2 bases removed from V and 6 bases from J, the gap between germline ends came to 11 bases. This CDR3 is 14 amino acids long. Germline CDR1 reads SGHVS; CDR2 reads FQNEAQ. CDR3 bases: TGTGCCAGCAGCTTACGGGCAGGGACTCAGCCCCAGCATTTT. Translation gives CASSLRAGTQPQHF. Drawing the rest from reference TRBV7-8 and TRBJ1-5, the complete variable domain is GAGVSQSPRYKVAKRGQDVALRCDPISGHVSLFWYQQALGQGPEFLTYFQNEAQLDKSGLPSDRFFAERPEGSVSTLKIQRTQQEDSAVYLCASSLRAGTQPQHFGDGTRLSIL.

This chain's CDR3 is CSASGWTSGGKKTQYF. The CDR3 DNA reads TGCAGTGCTAGTGGTTGGACTAGCGGGGGGAAAAAGACCCAGTACTTC. The J gene is TRBJ2-5, the V gene TRBV20-1; TRBD2 matches 14 bases. The CDR3 has 16 residues. Germline V lookup: CDR1 DFQATT, CDR2 SNEGSKA (reference sequence). V lost 3 bases to trimming and J lost 6 bases; unmatched junction nucleotides: 9.

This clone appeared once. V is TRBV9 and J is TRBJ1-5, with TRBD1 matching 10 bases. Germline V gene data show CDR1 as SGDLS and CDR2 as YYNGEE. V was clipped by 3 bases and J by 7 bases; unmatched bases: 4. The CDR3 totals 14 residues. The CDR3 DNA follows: TGTGCCAGCAGCGGACAGGGGGCTCAGCAGCCCCAGCATTTT. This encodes CASSGQGAQQPQHF.

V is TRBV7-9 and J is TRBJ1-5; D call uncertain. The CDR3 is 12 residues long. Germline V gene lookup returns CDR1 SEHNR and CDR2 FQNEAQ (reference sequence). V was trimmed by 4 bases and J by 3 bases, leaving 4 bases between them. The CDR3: CASSSNNQPQHF. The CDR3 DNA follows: TGTGCCAGCAGCTCGAACAATCAGCCCCAGCATTTT.

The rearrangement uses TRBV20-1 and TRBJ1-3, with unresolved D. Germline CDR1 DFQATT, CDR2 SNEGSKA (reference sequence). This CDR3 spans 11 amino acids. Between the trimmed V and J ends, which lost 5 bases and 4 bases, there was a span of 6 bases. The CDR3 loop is CSAPWGNTIYF. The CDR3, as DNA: TGCAGTGCTCCGTGGGGAAACACCATATATTTT.

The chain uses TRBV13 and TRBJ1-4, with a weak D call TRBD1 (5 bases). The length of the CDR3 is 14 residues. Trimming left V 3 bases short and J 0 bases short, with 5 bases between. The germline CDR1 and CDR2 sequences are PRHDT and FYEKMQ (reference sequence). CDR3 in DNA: TGTGCCAGCAGCTTCAGGGCAACTAATGAAAAACTGTTTTTT. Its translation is CASSFRATNEKLFF. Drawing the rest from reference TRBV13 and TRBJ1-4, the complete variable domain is AAGVIQSPRHLIKEKRETATLKCYPIPRHDTVYWYQQGPGQDPQFLISFYEKMQSDKGSIPDRFSAQQFSDYHSELNMSSLELGDSALYFCASSFRATNEKLFFGSGTQLSVL.

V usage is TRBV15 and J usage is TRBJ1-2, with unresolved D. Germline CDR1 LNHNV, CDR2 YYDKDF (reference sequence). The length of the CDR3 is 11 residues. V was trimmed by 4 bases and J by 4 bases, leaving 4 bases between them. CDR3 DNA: TGTGCCACCAGCAACACCTATGGCTACACCTTC. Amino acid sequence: CATSNTYGYTF. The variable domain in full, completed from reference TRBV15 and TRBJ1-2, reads DAMVIQNPRYQVTQFGKPVTLSCSQTLNHNVMYWYQQKSSQAPKLLFHYYDKDFNNEADTPDNFQSRRPNTSFCFLDIRSPGLGDTAMYLCATSNTYGYTFGSGTRLTVV.

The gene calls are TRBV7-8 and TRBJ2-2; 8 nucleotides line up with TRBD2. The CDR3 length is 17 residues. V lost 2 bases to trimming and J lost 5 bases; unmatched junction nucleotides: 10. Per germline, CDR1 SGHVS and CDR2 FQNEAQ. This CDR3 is CASSLQRGTLGTGELFF. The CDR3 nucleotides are TGTGCCAGCAGCTTACAGCGGGGGACGTTAGGTACCGGGGAGCTGTTTTTT. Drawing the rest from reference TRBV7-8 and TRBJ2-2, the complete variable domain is GAGVSQSPRYKVAKRGQDVALRCDPISGHVSLFWYQQALGQGPEFLTYFQNEAQLDKSGLPSDRFFAERPEGSVSTLKIQRTQQEDSAVYLCASSLQRGTLGTGELFFGEGSRLTVL.